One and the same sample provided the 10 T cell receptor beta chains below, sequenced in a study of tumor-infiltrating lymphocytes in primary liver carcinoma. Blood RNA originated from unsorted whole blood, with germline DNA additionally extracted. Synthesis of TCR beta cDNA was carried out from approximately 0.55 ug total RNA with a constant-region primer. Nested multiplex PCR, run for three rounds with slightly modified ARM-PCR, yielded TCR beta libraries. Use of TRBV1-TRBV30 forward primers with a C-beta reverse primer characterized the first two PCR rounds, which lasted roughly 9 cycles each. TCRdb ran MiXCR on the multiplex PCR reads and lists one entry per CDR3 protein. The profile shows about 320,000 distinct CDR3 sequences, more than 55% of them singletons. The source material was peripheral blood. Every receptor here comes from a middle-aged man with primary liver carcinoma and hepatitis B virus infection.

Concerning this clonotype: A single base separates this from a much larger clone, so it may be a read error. This CDR3 reads CSVRQEGTGELFF. The CDR3 region has the DNA TGCAGCGTCAGACAGGAGGGTACCGGGGAGCTGTTTTTT. The chain employs TRBV29-1 and TRBJ2-2; D might be TRBD1 or TRBD2, each matching 6 bases. Deletions cut 6 bases from V and 5 bases from J, with 13 bases between. The CDR3 covers 13 residues. CDR1 SQVTM and CDR2 ANQGSEA come from the germline V gene.

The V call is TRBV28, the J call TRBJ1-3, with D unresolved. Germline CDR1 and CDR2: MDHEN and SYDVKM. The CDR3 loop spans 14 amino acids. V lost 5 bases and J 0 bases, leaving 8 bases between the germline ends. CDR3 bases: TGTGCCAGCAGTACGGGGAGCTCTGGAAACACCATATATTTT. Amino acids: CASSTGSSGNTIYF. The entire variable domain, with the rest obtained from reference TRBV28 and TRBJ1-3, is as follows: DVKVTQSSRYLVKRTGEKVFLECVQDMDHENMFWYRQDPGLGLRLIYFSYDVKMKEKGDIPEGYSVSREKKERFSLILESASTNQTSMYLCASSTGSSGNTIYFGEGSWLTVV.

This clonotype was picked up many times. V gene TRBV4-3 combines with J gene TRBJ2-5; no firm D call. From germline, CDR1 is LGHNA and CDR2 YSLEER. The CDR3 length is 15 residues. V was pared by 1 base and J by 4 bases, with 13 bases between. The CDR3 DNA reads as TGCGCCAGCAGCCAAGTGGCGGTGGTCCGAGAGACCCAGTACTTC. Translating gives CASSQVAVVRETQYF.

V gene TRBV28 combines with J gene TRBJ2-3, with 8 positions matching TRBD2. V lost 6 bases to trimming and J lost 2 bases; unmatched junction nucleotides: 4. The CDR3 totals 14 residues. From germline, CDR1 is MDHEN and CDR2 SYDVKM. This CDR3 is CASRQAGDTDTQYF. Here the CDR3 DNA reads TGTGCCAGCAGGCAAGCGGGAGACACAGATACGCAGTATTTT.

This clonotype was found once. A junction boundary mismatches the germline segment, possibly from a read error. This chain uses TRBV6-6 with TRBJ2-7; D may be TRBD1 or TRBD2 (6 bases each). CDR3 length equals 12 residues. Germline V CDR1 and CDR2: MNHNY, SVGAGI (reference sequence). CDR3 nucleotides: TGTACCAGCAGTTACGGGGGCTACGAGCAGTGCTTC. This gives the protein CTSSYGGYEQCF.

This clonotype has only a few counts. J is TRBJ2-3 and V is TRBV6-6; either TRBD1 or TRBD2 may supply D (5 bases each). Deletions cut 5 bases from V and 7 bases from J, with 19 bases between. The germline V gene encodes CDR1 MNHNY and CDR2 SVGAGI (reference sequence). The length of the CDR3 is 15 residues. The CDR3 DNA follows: TGTGCCAGCAGTAACCCCGGGGCTGAGACTTATACGCAGTATTTT. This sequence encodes CASSNPGAETYTQYF.

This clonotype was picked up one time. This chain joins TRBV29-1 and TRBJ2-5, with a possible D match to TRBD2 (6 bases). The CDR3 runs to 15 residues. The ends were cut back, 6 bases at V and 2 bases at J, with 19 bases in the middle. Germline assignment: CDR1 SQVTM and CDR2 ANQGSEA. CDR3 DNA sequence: TGCAGCGTCCGGTGGGCAGGAGGGCAACAAGAGACCCAGTACTTC. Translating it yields CSVRWAGGQQETQYF.

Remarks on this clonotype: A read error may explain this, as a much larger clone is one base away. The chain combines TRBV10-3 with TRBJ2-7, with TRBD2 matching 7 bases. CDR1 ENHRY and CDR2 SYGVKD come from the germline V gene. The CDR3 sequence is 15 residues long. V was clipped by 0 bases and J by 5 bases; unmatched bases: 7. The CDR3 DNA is TGTGCCATCAGTGAGTCGGGGGGGAGAGAGAACGAGCAGTACTTC. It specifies CAISESGGRENEQYF.

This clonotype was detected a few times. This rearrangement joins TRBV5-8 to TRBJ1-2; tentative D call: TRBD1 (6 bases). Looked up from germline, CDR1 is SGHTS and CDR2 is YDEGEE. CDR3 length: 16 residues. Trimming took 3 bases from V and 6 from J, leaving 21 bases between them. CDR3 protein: CASSSTDRKEHHGYTF. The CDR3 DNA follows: TGTGCCAGCAGCTCAACGGACAGAAAAGAACACCATGGCTACACCTTC.

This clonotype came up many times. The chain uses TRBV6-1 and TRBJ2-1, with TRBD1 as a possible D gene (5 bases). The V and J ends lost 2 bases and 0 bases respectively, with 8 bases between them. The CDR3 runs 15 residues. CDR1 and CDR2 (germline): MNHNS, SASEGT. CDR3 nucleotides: TGTGCCAGCAGTGAATCAAGGGGCTCCTACAATGAGCAGTTCTTC. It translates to CASSESRGSYNEQFF.